The 8 T cell receptor beta chains below come from one sample, sequenced in a study of regulatory T cells in long-lasting Graves disease. Construction of TCR beta libraries relied on iRepertoire HTBI primers and on Arm-PCR targeting CDR3 regions. TCRdb re-called the multiplex PCR reads through MiXCR, storing one row per CDR3 protein. The sample carries hundreds of thousands of distinct CDR3 sequences, approximately 15% recorded once. Time point indicated: newly diagnosed GD, antithyroid drugs for less than 3 months. PBMC-derived RNA was used for the TCR library. The same data also went into a second study, on T cells in Graves' hyperthyroidism and ophthalmopathy.

This material consisted of peripheral blood mononuclear cells (PBMCs), taken at new diagnosis, from a patient treated with antithyroid drugs. The receptor set was obtained from a woman aged 25 to 39 with Graves disease.

The table lists this clonotype with many counts. The chain employs TRBV7-8 and TRBJ2-1, with 11 bases identical to TRBD2. This CDR3 is built from 15 residues. From germline, CDR1 is SGHVS and CDR2 FQNEAQ. Trimming cost V 5 bases and J 6 bases; bases outside gene matches: 6. CDR3 sequence: CASSHSGRALNEQFF. The CDR3 DNA is TGTGCCAGCAGCCATAGCGGGAGGGCCCTCAATGAGCAGTTCTTC.

This clonotype was observed many times. The V and J genes are TRBV3-1 and TRBJ1-2, with TRBD1 matching 9 bases. V lost 4 bases to trimming and J lost 7 bases; unmatched junction nucleotides: 4. From germline, CDR1 is LGHDT and CDR2 YNNKEL (reference sequence). The CDR3 spans 13 residues. The CDR3 protein is CASSLRDRAGYTF. Written as DNA, the CDR3 is TGTGCCAGCAGCCTCCGGGACAGGGCTGGCTACACCTTC. Full variable domain (missing parts from reference TRBV3-1 and TRBJ1-2): DTAVSQTPKYLVTQMGNDKSIKCEQNLGHDTMYWYKQDSKKFLKIMFSYNNKELIINETVPNRFSPKSPDKAHLNLHINSLELGDSAVYFCASSLRDRAGYTFGSGTRLTVV.

This clonotype was observed a handful of times. V and J are TRBV30 and TRBJ2-3; 11 positions match TRBD2. The CDR3 runs to 15 residues. Germline V gene data show CDR1 as GTSNPN and CDR2 as SVGIG (reference sequence). V trimming: 8 bases; J trimming: 0 bases; junction bases outside the gene matches: 7. The CDR3 here is CAGTRTSGSTDTQYF. CDR3 nucleotide sequence: TGTGCCGGCACTAGGACTAGCGGGAGCACAGATACGCAGTATTTT.

This clonotype was seen many times. The chain couples TRBV12-3 or TRBV12-4 to TRBJ1-1; D remains ambiguous. Trimming took 2 bases from V and 6 from J, leaving 4 bases between them. This CDR3 contains 11 residues. The CDR3 loop is CASSLRSEAFF. The CDR3, as DNA: TGTGCCAGCAGTTTACGCTCTGAAGCTTTCTTT.

This clonotype was detected ten times or more. The chain links TRBV12-3 or TRBV12-4 to TRBJ1-2; D is ambiguous. V gave up 1 base and J gave up 2 bases, with 8 bases separating them. The CDR3 is 14 residues long. The CDR3 bases are TGTGCCAGCAGTTTAGGTTACGGGAACTATGGCTACACCTTC. It is translated as CASSLGYGNYGYTF.

The genes are TRBV28 and TRBJ2-7, with 8 bases that match TRBD1. This CDR3 spans 16 amino acids. Germline CDR1 and CDR2: MDHEN and SYDVKM. V shed 7 bases, J shed 3 bases, and the junction held 14 bases outside the gene matches. In nucleotides, the CDR3 is TGTGCCAGCACCCTCCTAAGTGGGGACAGGTTCTACGAGCAGTACTTC. It codes for CASTLLSGDRFYEQYF. Complete variable domain (other parts from reference TRBV28 and TRBJ2-7): DVKVTQSSRYLVKRTGEKVFLECVQDMDHENMFWYRQDPGLGLRLIYFSYDVKMKEKGDIPEGYSVSREKKERFSLILESASTNQTSMYLCASTLLSGDRFYEQYFGPGTRLTVT.

This clonotype was observed a few times. This rearrangement joins TRBV28 to TRBJ2-7, with TRBD1 matching over 9 bases. Germline CDR1 and CDR2: MDHEN and SYDVKM. V shed 5 bases and J 5 bases; nucleotides not matched to a gene: 7. CDR3 length: 14 amino acids. CDR3 sequence: CASSTGTGPHEQYF. For the CDR3, the DNA is TGTGCCAGCAGTACCGGGACAGGGCCCCACGAGCAGTACTTC. The whole variable domain, remainder taken from reference TRBV28 and TRBJ2-7, is DVKVTQSSRYLVKRTGEKVFLECVQDMDHENMFWYRQDPGLGLRLIYFSYDVKMKEKGDIPEGYSVSREKKERFSLILESASTNQTSMYLCASSTGTGPHEQYFGPGTRLTVT.

The gene calls are TRBV6-1 and TRBJ1-5; 8 nucleotides agree with TRBD1. With V trimmed by 8 bases and J by 4 bases, 7 bases remained unmatched. There are 14 residues in the CDR3. Germline assignment: CDR1 MNHNS and CDR2 SASEGT. CDR3 sequence (DNA): TGTGCCAGCCGAGACAGGGGACGGAATCAGCCCCAGCATTTT. This translates into CASRDRGRNQPQHF.